The text below deals with one T cell receptor beta chain. The data are from a study of PD-L1 blockade in urothelial cancer. Study background: Blood analysis took place 3 weeks (second dose) and 6 weeks after treatment start.

Data came from immunoSEQ multiplex PCR; TCRdb stores just in-frame clones and leaves some out. The sample shows some 45,000 clones, 80% of them seen only once. The time point here: pretreatment peripheral blood. The input for sequencing was PBMCs, taken around atezolizumab (anti-PD-L1) treatment. The TCR was taken from a man aged 55-75 years with urothelial cancer.

Written as DNA, the CDR3 is TGTGCCAGCAGCTTTAGGGGTCTTGGCACTGAAGCTTTCTTT. This sequence encodes CASSFRGLGTEAFF. This chain links TRBV5-4 with TRBJ1-1; possibly TRBD1 for D (5 bases). V lost 2 bases and J 4 bases, leaving 12 bases between the germline ends. In germline, CDR1 is SGHNT, CDR2 YYREEE (reference sequence). CDR3 length: 14 amino acids.